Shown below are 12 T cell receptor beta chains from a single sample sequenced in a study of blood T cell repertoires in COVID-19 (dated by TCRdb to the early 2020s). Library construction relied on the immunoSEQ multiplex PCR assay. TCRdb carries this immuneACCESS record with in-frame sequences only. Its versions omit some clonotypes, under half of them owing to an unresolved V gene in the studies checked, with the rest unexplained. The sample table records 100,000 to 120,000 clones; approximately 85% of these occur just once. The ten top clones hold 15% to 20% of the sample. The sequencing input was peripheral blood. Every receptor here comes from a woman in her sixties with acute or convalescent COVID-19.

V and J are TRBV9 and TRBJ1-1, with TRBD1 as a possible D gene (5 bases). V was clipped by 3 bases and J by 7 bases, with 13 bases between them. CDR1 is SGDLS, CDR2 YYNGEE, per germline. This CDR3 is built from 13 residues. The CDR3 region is CASSAQGLGEAFF. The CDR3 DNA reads TGTGCCAGCAGCGCCCAGGGTCTAGGTGAAGCTTTCTTT. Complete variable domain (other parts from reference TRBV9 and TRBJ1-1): DSGVTQTPKHLITATGQRVTLRCSPRSGDLSVYWYQQSLDQGLQFLIQYYNGEERAKGNILERFSAQQFPDLHSELNLSSLELGDSALYFCASSAQGLGEAFFGQGTRLTVV.

The CDR3 DNA is TGCAGTGCTAGTCCAGCGGGGAGAATGGAGACCCAGTACTTC. It translates to CSASPAGRMETQYF. This chain uses TRBV20-1 with TRBJ2-5; 7 positions agree with TRBD2. The CDR3 is 14 residues long. Germline V lookup: CDR1 DFQATT, CDR2 SNEGSKA (reference sequence). Trimming removed 3 bases from V and 5 bases from J; junction bases left unmatched: 9.

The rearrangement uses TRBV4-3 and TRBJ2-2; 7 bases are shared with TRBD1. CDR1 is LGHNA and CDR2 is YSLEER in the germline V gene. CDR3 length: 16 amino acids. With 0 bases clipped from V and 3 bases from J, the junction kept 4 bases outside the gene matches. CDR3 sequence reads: CASSQDEGAHTGELFF. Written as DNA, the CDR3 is TGCGCCAGCAGCCAAGATGAGGGGGCCCACACCGGGGAGCTGTTTTTT.

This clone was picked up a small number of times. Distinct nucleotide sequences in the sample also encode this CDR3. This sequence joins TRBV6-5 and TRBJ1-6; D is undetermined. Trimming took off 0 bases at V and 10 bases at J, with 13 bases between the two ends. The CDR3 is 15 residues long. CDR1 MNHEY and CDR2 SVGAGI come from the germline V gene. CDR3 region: CASSYSGGVGSPLHF. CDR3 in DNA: TGTGCCAGCAGTTACTCAGGAGGAGTAGGCTCACCCCTCCACTTT.

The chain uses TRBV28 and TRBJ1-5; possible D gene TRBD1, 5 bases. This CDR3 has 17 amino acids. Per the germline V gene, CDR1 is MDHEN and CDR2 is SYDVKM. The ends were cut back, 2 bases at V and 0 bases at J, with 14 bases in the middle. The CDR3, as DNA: TGTGCCAGCAGTTTACCCTCGACAGCTTATAGCAATCAGCCCCAGCATTTT. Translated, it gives CASSLPSTAYSNQPQHF. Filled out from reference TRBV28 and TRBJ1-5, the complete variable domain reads DVKVTQSSRYLVKRTGEKVFLECVQDMDHENMFWYRQDPGLGLRLIYFSYDVKMKEKGDIPEGYSVSREKKERFSLILESASTNQTSMYLCASSLPSTAYSNQPQHFGDGTRLSIL.

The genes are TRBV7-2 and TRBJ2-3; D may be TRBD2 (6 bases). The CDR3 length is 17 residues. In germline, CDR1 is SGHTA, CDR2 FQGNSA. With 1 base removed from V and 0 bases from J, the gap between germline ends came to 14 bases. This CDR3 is CASSLDLLGRSTDTQYF. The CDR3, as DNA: TGTGCCAGCAGCTTAGATTTGTTAGGGAGGAGCACAGATACGCAGTATTTT.

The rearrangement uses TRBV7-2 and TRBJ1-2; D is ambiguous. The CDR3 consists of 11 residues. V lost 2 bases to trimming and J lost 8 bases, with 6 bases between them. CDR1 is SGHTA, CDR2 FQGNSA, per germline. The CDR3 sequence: CASSLYQGYTF. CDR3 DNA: TGTGCCAGCAGCTTATATCAGGGCTACACCTTC.

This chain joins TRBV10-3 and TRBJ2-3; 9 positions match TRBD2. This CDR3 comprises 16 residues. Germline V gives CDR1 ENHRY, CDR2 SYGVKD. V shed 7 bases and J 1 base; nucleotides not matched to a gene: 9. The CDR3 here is CAINPNSGGRTDTQYF. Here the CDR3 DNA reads TGTGCCATCAACCCCAACAGCGGGGGGCGCACAGATACGCAGTATTTT.

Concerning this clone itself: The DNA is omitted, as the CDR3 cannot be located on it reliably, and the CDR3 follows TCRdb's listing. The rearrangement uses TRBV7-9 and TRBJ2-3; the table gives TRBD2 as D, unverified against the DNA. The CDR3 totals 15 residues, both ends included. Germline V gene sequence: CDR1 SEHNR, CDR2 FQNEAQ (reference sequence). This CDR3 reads CASSFGAGGYEAQYF.

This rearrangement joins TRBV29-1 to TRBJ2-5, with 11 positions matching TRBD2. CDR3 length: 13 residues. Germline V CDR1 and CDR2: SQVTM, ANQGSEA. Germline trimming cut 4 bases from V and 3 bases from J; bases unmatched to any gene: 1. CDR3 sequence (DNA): TGCAGCGTTGTTAGCGGGGGGGAAGAGACCCAGTACTTC. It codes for CSVVSGGEETQYF.

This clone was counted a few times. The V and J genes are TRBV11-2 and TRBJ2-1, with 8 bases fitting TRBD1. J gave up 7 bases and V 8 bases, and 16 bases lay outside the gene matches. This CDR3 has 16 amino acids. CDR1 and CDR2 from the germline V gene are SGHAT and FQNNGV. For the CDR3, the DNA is TGTGCCAGCGGATCGCTGAGGACAGGGAGAAAAAATGAGCAGTTCTTC. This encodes CASGSLRTGRKNEQFF.

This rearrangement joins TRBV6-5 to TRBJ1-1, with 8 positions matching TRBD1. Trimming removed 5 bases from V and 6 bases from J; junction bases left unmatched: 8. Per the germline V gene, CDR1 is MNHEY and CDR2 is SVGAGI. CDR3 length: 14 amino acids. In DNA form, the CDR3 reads TGTGCCAGCAGTCAGGGGGCGCCGAAGGCTGAAGCTTTCTTT. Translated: CASSQGAPKAEAFF.